The clone carrying this T cell receptor beta chain was found many times. Its antigen is not known. This specimen belongs to a study of T cells in Graves' hyperthyroidism and ophthalmopathy. Study-wide findings and caveats: Most clonotypes that expanded in the thyroid above 0.001 also showed up in blood.

Regions amplified from RNA transcripts were the TCR beta CDR3 regions. The study used the HTBI primer set for a first-round RT-PCR of the TCR CDR3. One entry per CDR3 protein, called by TCRdb with MiXCR from the multiplex PCR reads. The profile covers approximately 380,000 distinct CDR3 sequences, with about 18% appearing a single time and around 40% taken by the ten largest. Not enrolled were patients with uncontrolled infection, other autoimmune disease, pregnancy or lactation. Clinicians diagnosed patients from clinical symptoms, serum thyroxine and TRAb, thyroid ultrasound and orbital computed tomography. The source material was blood. This TCR derives from a man between 18 and 35 years old with Graves' ophthalmopathy.

Here the CDR3 reads CASSLGAGRDTQYF. DNA for the CDR3: TGCGCCAGCAGCTTGGGAGCAGGGCGAGATACGCAGTATTTT. The chain uses TRBV5-1 and TRBJ2-3; weak D call: TRBD1 (5 bases). Germline CDR1 SGHRS, CDR2 YFSETQ. The CDR3 is 14 amino acids. Trimming cost V 0 bases and J 5 bases, with 10 bases left between them. The whole variable domain, remainder taken from reference TRBV5-1 and TRBJ2-3, is KAGVTQTPRYLIKTRGQQVTLSCSPISGHRSVSWYQQTPGQGLQFLFEYFSETQRNKGNFPGRFSGRQFSNSRSEMNVSTLELGDSALYLCASSLGAGRDTQYFGPGTRLTVL.